One sample yielded the 16 T cell receptor beta chains listed below, sequenced in a study of blood T cell repertoires in COVID-19 (dated by TCRdb to about 2020). The receptor library was made with the immunoSEQ multiplex PCR assay. The immuneACCESS repertoire file appears here via TCRdb, limited to in-frame rearrangements. These files lack a portion of the clones; in checked studies, under half of the deficit traces to unresolved V genes, and the cause of the others is not known. The table for this sample lists more than 200,000 clones; 80% to 85% of them were counted only once. About 11% of the sample is in the top ten clones. The sample consisted of peripheral blood. The source of these receptors is an elderly woman with COVID-19, enrolled during active disease.

The gene calls are TRBV6-6 and TRBJ1-1; TRBD1 is a possible D gene (5 bases). The CDR3 has 14 residues. Germline CDR1 reads MNHNY; CDR2 reads SVGAGI (reference sequence). Trimming shortened V by 1 base and J by 4 bases, and 10 bases separated the two germline ends. Here the CDR3 reads CASSYLGGSTEAFF. The CDR3 DNA follows: TGTGCCAGCAGTTACTTGGGGGGGAGCACTGAAGCTTTCTTT.

Notes on this clone: Other DNA sequences within the sample encode an identical CDR3. The V gene is TRBV11-3, the J gene TRBJ2-3; 12 bases line up with TRBD2. CDR1 SGHNT and CDR2 YENEEA come from the germline V gene. The CDR3 has 14 amino acids. After removal of 5 bases from V and 5 bases from J, the junction contained 2 bases not matched to a gene. The CDR3 DNA is TGTGCCAGCAGCCCGGGACTAGCGGGAGATACGCAGTATTTT. This encodes CASSPGLAGDTQYF.

The rearrangement uses TRBV6-5 and TRBJ2-6; no definite D call. The length of the CDR3 is 16 residues. Germline V CDR1 and CDR2: MNHEY, SVGAGI. Trimming took 3 bases from V and 2 from J, leaving 11 bases between them. The CDR3, as DNA: TGTGCCAGCAGTTATGACACAACAACTGGGGCCAACGTCCTGACTTTC. This translates into CASSYDTTTGANVLTF.

The chain recombines TRBV18 with TRBJ2-7, with 7 positions matching TRBD2. Looked up from germline, CDR1 is KGHSH and CDR2 is LQKENI. V shed 2 bases and J 5 bases; nucleotides not matched to a gene: 9. CDR3 length equals 15 residues. The CDR3 here is CASSPYRGEGHEQYF. CDR3 nucleotide sequence: TGTGCCAGCTCACCATACCGGGGGGAGGGCCACGAGCAGTACTTC. Full variable domain (outside the CDR3, taken from reference TRBV18 and TRBJ2-7): NAGVMQNPRHLVRRRGQEARLRCSPMKGHSHVYWYRQLPEEGLKFMVYLQKENIIDESGMPKERFSAEFPKEGPSILRIQQVVRGDSAAYFCASSPYRGEGHEQYFGPGTRLTVT.

The chain is built from TRBV9 and TRBJ2-3; maybe TRBD2 (6 bases). This CDR3 has 14 residues. CDR1 and CDR2 (germline): SGDLS, YYNGEE. Trimming left V 6 bases short and J 3 bases short, with 14 bases between. CDR3 sequence: CASTSGGLTDTQYF. Here the CDR3 DNA reads TGTGCCAGCACTTCCGGGGGATTGACAGATACGCAGTATTTT.

The genes are TRBV19 and TRBJ2-5; 8 bases are shared with TRBD1. In germline, CDR1 is LNHDA, CDR2 SQIVND (reference sequence). The CDR3 loop spans 15 amino acids. J was trimmed by 4 bases and V by 4 bases; bases with no gene match: 8. The CDR3 bases are TGTGCCAGTAGTAGCCGACAGGGGAACAGAGAGACCCAGTACTTC. Translated, it gives CASSSRQGNRETQYF.

The DNA for the CDR3 is TGTGCCAGCAGTGGAGACAGGGCCCACGAGCAGTACTTC. Translated, it gives CASSGDRAHEQYF. The V and J genes are TRBV6-6 and TRBJ2-7, with TRBD1 matching over 7 bases. The CDR3 runs 13 residues. The J segment lost 5 bases and the V segment lost 5 bases, leaving 6 bases of the junction unmatched. Germline loops: CDR1 MNHNY, CDR2 SVGAGI (reference sequence).

The chain combines TRBV6-5 with TRBJ1-1, with D unclear. V was clipped by 6 bases and J by 8 bases, with 16 bases between them. The CDR3 is made up of 13 amino acids. From germline, CDR1 is MNHEY and CDR2 SVGAGI. DNA of the CDR3: TGTGCCAGCAGACCCGATCCGCTCGGGGAAGCTTTCTTT. Translated, it gives CASRPDPLGEAFF.

The rearrangement uses TRBV2 and TRBJ1-6; 7 bases are shared with TRBD1. This CDR3 spans 15 amino acids. In germline, CDR1 is SNHLY, CDR2 FYNNEI. The ends lost 6 bases at V and 9 bases at J; junction bases unmatched: 11. CDR3 coding DNA: TGTGCCAGCAGGGGGACAGCAAAACGGAGTTCACCCCTCCACTTT. It yields the protein CASRGTAKRSSPLHF.

V gene TRBV11-2 combines with J gene TRBJ1-2; TRBD1 agrees at 8 bases. Germline assignment: CDR1 SGHAT and CDR2 FQNNGV. With V trimmed by 5 bases and J by 6 bases, 8 bases remained unmatched. CDR3 length: 14 residues. CDR3 protein: CASSLRTGMDGYTF. CDR3 in DNA: TGTGCCAGCAGCCTCCGGACAGGGATGGATGGCTACACCTTC.

V gene TRBV11-1 combines with J gene TRBJ1-1; D is ambiguous. The V end was cut by 3 bases, the J end by 4 bases, with 15 bases between. In germline, CDR1 is SGHAT, CDR2 FQDESV (reference sequence). The CDR3 extends over 15 amino acids. The CDR3 loop reads CASSLDGGPRTEAFF. CDR3 sequence (DNA): TGTGCCAGCAGCTTGGACGGAGGGCCTCGCACTGAAGCTTTCTTT.

The chain combines TRBV4-2 with TRBJ1-3, with a weak D call TRBD1 (6 bases). The CDR3 contains 15 residues. CDR1 is LGHNA, CDR2 YNFKEQ, per germline. V dropped 0 bases and J dropped 2 bases, with 8 bases sitting between them. The chain's CDR3 is CASSQEGDTGNTIYF. CDR3 nucleotide sequence: TGTGCCAGCAGCCAAGAGGGGGACACTGGAAACACCATATATTTT.

This clone occurred once. The CDR3 is CASSPRDSYEKLFF. Written as DNA, the CDR3 is TGTGCCAGCAGCCCCCGGGACAGCTATGAAAAACTGTTTTTT. The chain combines TRBV28 with TRBJ1-4; 7 bases agree with TRBD1. V lost 6 bases, J lost 6 bases, and 7 bases stayed unmatched. The CDR3 is 14 residues long. CDR1 is MDHEN, CDR2 SYDVKM, per germline.

CDR3 residues: CASSRTTSGGVNEQFF. DNA of the CDR3: TGTGCCAGCTCACGGACAACTAGCGGGGGTGTCAATGAGCAGTTCTTC. V gene TRBV18 combines with J gene TRBJ2-1; 11 positions agree with TRBD2. The CDR3 consists of 16 residues. Germline loops: CDR1 KGHSH, CDR2 LQKENI. V was clipped by 4 bases and J by 6 bases; unmatched bases: 8. Based on the CDR3 plus reference TRBV18 and TRBJ2-1, the full variable domain is NAGVMQNPRHLVRRRGQEARLRCSPMKGHSHVYWYRQLPEEGLKFMVYLQKENIIDESGMPKERFSAEFPKEGPSILRIQQVVRGDSAAYFCASSRTTSGGVNEQFFGPGTRLTVL.

The genes are TRBV6-2 or TRBV6-3 and TRBJ2-7, with D tentatively TRBD1 (6 bases). V dropped 5 bases and J dropped 2 bases, with 13 bases sitting between them. Germline V CDR1 and CDR2: MNHEY, SVGEGT. The CDR3 totals 14 residues. CDR3: CASSPSGHPYEQYF. For the CDR3, the DNA is TGTGCCAGCAGTCCCTCGGGACATCCCTACGAGCAGTACTTC.

CDR3 DNA: TGTGCCAGCAGCCGAACGGGGATGGCTAACTATGGCTACACCTTC. Protein: CASSRTGMANYGYTF. The chain joins TRBV2 to TRBJ1-2; no clear D. V was pared by 6 bases and J by 0 bases, with 14 bases between. Germline loops: CDR1 SNHLY, CDR2 FYNNEI. The CDR3 length is 15 residues.